This TCR beta chain appears in the sequencing data of a study of cytomegalovirus exposure and HLA in healthy donors. In the study overall: Unique TCRs numbering some 80 million, obtained from HLA-typed donors, made up an early data release.

Study-wide findings and caveats: Roughly uniform depth of sequencing across donors was assumed in presence/absence analyses. Trimming of TCR beta V- and J-genes showed a link, identified in a later analysis, to a missense DCLRE1C variant.

Germline V CDR1 and CDR2: SEHNR, FQNEAQ (reference sequence). J gave up 4 bases and V 5 bases, and 7 bases lay outside the gene matches. This CDR3 spans 14 amino acids. Of note for this clone: No antigen is known for it.

The PCR ran on 60 Vbeta and 13 Jbeta primers. Sequencing was performed with immunoSEQ multiplex PCR; in TCRdb, only in-frame clones are kept and a portion is missing. Among about 68,000 clones listed, 75% to 90% were seen once. The sample was PBMCs. The rearrangement links TRBV7-9 to TRBJ2-7; 8 bases match TRBD1. The sequence derives from a human donor in good health. CDR3 residues: CASSPRDRRYEQYF. The CDR3 DNA follows: TGTGCCAGCAGCCCCCGGGACAGGCGATACGAGCAGTACTTC.